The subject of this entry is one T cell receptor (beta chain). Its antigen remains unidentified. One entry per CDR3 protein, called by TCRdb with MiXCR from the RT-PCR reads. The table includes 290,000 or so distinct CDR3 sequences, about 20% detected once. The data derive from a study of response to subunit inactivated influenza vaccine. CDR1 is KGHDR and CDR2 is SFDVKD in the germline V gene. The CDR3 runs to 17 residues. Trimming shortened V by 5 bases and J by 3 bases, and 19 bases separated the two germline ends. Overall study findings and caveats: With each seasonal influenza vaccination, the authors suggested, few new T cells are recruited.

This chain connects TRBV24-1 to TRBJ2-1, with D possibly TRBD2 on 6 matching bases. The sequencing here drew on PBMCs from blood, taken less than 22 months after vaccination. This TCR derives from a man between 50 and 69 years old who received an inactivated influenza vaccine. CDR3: CATSAEAGNGGYNEQFF. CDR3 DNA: TGTGCCACCAGTGCCGAGGCCGGGAACGGGGGCTACAATGAGCAGTTCTTC.